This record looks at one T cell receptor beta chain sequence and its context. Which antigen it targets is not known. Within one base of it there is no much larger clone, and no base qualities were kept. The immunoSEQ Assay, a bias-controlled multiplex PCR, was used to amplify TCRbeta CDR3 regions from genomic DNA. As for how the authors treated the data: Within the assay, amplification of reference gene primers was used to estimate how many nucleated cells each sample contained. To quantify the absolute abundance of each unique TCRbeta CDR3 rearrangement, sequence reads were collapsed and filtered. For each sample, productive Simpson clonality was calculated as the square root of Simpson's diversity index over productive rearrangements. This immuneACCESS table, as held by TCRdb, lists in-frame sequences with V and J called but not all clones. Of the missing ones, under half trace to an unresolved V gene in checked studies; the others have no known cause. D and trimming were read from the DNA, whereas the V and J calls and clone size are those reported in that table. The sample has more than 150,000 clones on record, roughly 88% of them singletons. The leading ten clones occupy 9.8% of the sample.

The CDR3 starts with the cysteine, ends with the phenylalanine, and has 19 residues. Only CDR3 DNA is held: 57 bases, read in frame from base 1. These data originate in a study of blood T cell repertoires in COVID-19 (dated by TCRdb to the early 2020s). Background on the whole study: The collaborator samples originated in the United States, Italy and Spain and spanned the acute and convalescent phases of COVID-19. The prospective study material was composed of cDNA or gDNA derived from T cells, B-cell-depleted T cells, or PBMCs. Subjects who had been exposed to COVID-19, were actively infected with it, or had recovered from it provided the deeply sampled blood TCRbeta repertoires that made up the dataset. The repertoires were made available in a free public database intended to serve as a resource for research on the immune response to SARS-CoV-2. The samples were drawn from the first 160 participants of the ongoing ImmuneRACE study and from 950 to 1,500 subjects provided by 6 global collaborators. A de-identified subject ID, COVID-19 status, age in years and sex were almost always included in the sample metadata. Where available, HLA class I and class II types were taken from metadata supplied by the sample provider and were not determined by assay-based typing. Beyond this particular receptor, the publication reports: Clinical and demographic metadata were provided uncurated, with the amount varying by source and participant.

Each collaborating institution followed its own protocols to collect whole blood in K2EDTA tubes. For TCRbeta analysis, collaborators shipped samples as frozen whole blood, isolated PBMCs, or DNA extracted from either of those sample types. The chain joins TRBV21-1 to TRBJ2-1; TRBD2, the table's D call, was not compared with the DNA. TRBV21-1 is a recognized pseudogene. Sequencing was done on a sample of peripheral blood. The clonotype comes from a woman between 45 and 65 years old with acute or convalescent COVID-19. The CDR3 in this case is CASSAPSPGTDTSYNEQFF. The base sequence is TGTGCCAGCAGCGCCCCAAGCCCCGGGACTGATACCTCCTACAATGAGCAGTTCTTC.